The rows below give T cell receptor beta chains drawn from one sample of a study of beta chain features in type 1 diabetes. TCRdb's copy holds only in-frame clones and misses some; the assay was immunoSEQ multiplex PCR. Here the sample spans some 150,000 clones, roughly a tenth being singletons. The sequencing input was naive CD4+ T cells from blood. The receptors shown here come from a man aged 18 to 30 in good health. The CDR3 runs from the conserved cysteine through the conserved F or W. The D gene is left open where the match is weak. Size values are once, few and many counts, or a class for expanded clones, and some rows have none.

D gene | J gene | V gene | clone size | CDR3 protein | CDR3 DNA
- | TRBJ1-6 | TRBV5-1 | - | CASSLASYSPLHF | TGCGCCAGCAGCTTGGCCTCGTATTCACCCCTCCACTTT
- | TRBJ1-5 | TRBV2 | - | CASTGGSGNQPQHF | TGTGCCAGCACCGGAGGCTCTGGCAATCAGCCCCAGCATTTT
TRBD2 | TRBJ2-5 | TRBV4-3 | - | CASSQEGLAAETQYF | TGCGCCAGCAGCCAAGAAGGACTAGCGGCAGAGACCCAGTACTTC
TRBD2 | TRBJ2-7 | TRBV4-3 | - | CASSQISGGGTYEQYF | TGCGCCAGCAGCCAAATAAGCGGGGGGGGGACCTACGAGCAGTACTTC
- | TRBJ1-2 | TRBV6-1 | few | CATVGGGVYGYTF | TGTGCCACGGTCGGAGGGGGGGTCTATGGCTACACCTTC
- | TRBJ1-1 | TRBV4-3 | few | CASSQGLRGQNTEAFF | TGCGCCAGCAGCCAAGGCCTCCGCGGACAGAACACTGAAGCTTTCTTT
TRBD1 | TRBJ1-1 | TRBV30 | many | CAWSVPLGTGQQAFF | TGTGCCTGGAGTGTACCCCTTGGAACGGGACAGCAAGCTTTCTTT
TRBD2 | TRBJ2-3 | TRBV7-2 | few | CASTLTGGYTDTQYF | TGTGCCAGCACCTTAACGGGGGGGTACACAGATACGCAGTATTTT
- | TRBJ1-4 | TRBV2 | - | CASSERSNEKLFF | TGTGCCAGCAGTGAGCGTTCTAATGAAAAACTGTTTTTT
- | TRBJ2-2 | TRBV11-3 | few | CASSLDQAGNTGELFF | TGTGCCAGCAGCTTAGATCAGGCAGGCAACACCGGGGAGCTGTTTTTT
TRBD1 | TRBJ2-2 | TRBV27 | - | CASSTPGQGYTGELFF | TGTGCCAGCAGTACGCCGGGACAGGGCTACACCGGGGAGCTGTTTTTT
- | TRBJ1-1 | TRBV2 | few | CASMRSTEAFF | TGTGCCAGCATGCGATCCACTGAAGCTTTCTTT
- | TRBJ2-7 | TRBV4-1 | few | CASSQRADSYEQYF | TGCGCCAGCAGCCAACGGGCGGACTCCTACGAGCAGTACTTC
- | TRBJ1-2 | TRBV28 | few | CASSPSGGAYGYTF | TGTGCCAGCAGTCCCTCGGGGGGGGCCTACGGCTACACCTTC
- | TRBJ1-1 | TRBV7-2 | few | CASSWGLNTEAFF | TGTGCCAGCAGCTGGGGCTTGAACACTGAAGCTTTCTTT
- | TRBJ1-1 | TRBV7-2 | few | CASSLERSSTEAFF | TGTGCCAGCAGCTTAGAGCGGTCTTCCACTGAAGCTTTCTTT
- | TRBJ1-2 | TRBV5-1 | few | CATNPGTNYGYTF | TGCGCCACCAACCCCGGGACTAACTATGGCTACACCTTC